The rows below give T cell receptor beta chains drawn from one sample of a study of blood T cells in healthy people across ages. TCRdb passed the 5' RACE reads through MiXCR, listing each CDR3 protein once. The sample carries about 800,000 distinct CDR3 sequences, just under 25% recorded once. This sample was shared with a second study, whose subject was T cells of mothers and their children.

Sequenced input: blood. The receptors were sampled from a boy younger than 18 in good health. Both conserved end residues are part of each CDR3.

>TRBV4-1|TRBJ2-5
CASSIRTGGETQYF
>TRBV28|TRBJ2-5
CASIPGTAKETRYF
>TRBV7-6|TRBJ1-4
CASSSGAWGTENNEKLFF
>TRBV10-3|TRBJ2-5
CAISFGQGLEETQYF
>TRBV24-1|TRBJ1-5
CATSDPKTNQPQHF
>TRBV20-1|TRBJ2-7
CSARDSQGNSYEQYF
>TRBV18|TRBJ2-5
CASSPSLGVRETQYF
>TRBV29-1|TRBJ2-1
CSVAKGNEQFF
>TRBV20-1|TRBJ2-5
CSASPPEEWAQYF
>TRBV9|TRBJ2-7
CASSAGTESYEQYF
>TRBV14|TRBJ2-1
CASSQESSGDFYCEQFF
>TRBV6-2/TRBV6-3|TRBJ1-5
CASTEVNRENQPQHF
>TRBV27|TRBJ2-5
CASRLSRLQGTQYF
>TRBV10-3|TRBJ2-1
CAISDALAGDYNEQFF